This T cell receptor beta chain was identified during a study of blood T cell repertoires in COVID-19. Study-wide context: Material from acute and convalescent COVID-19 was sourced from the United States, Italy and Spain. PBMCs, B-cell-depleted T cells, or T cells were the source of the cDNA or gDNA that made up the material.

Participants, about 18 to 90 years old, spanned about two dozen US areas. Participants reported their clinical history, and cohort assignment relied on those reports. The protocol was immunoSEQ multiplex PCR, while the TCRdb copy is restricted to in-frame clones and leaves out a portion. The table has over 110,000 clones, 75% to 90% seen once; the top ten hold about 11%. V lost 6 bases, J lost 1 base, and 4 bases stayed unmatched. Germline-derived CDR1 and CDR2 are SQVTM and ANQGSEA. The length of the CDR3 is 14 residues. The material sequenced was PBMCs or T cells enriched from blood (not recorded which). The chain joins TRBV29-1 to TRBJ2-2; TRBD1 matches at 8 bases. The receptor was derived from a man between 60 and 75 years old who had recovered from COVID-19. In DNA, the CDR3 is TGCAGCGTGCAGGGGGCGGTGAACACCGGGGAGCTGTTTTTT. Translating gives CSVQGAVNTGELFF.